Presented here are 20 T cell receptor beta chains from one specimen sequenced in a study of early T cells in non-severe SARS-CoV-2 infection. One entry per CDR3 protein results from TCRdb running MiXCR on the 5' RACE reads. The sample consists of 20,000 to 25,000 distinct CDR3 sequences, approximately 4.4% of them appearing once. Sequencing used whole blood. These receptors all stem from an adult who was a healthcare worker with PCR-confirmed SARS-CoV-2 infection or an uninfected control (not recorded which).

This clonotype is labeled as medium-sized. The chain combines TRBV28 with TRBJ1-1; tentative D call: TRBD1 (5 bases). CDR3 length: 15 residues. Germline CDR1 reads MDHEN; CDR2 reads SYDVKM. The V gene lost 8 bases and the J gene lost 3 bases, with 19 bases spanning the gap. In DNA, the CDR3 is TGTGCCAGCTGGGGGGAGACGGCCGGGGACACTGAAGCTTTCTTT. It specifies CASWGETAGDTEAFF.

This clonotype was observed at least ten times. The rearrangement links TRBV6-1 to TRBJ2-1, with 10 bases identical to TRBD1. Per germline, CDR1 MNHNS and CDR2 SASEGT. V lost 5 bases to trimming and J lost 8 bases; unmatched junction nucleotides: 9. The CDR3 length is 15 residues. The CDR3 region is CASSNPGQGIYEQFF. The CDR3 region has the DNA TGTGCCAGCAGTAATCCGGGACAGGGGATCTATGAGCAGTTCTTC.

This clonotype has a count of ten or more. The chain uses TRBV29-1 and TRBJ1-3; TRBD1 is a possible D gene (5 bases). V was cut by 3 bases and J by 8 bases, with 8 bases left in between. This CDR3 contains 11 residues. Germline V gene sequence: CDR1 SQVTM, CDR2 ANQGSEA. In DNA form, the CDR3 reads TGCAGCGTTGAGGGGCCGGACACCATATATTTT. Encoded protein: CSVEGPDTIYF.

This clonotype was picked up a small number of times. The rearrangement joins TRBV2 to TRBJ2-1; TRBD1 matches at 8 bases. Germline CDR1 is SNHLY and CDR2 is FYNNEI. V trimming: 7 bases; J trimming: 4 bases; junction bases outside the gene matches: 9. There are 15 residues in the CDR3. DNA of the CDR3: TGTGCCAGCATGAGGATGCAGGGGGCTTACAATGAGCAGTTCTTC. As protein: CASMRMQGAYNEQFF.

There are many counts of this clonotype. This chain's CDR3 is CASRPGTGLGSYNEQFF. The DNA for the CDR3 is TGTGCCAGCAGACCAGGGACAGGGCTCGGCTCCTACAATGAGCAGTTCTTC. The rearrangement links TRBV6-5 to TRBJ2-1; 9 bases map to TRBD1. This CDR3 has 17 amino acids. After removal of 6 bases from V and 0 bases from J, the junction contained 9 bases not matched to a gene. The germline gives CDR1 MNHEY, CDR2 SVGAGI.

This clonotype was observed many times. One junction end disagrees with the germline gene, perhaps due to a read error. The genes are TRBV6-1 and TRBJ2-3, with 7 positions matching TRBD2. From germline, CDR1 is MNHNS and CDR2 SASEGT. CDR3 size: 16 residues. The CDR3 DNA sequence: TGTGCCAGCAGTGAACGGGAGCCTAGCGGCAGATTCCCCGCGGCTTTT. Translation gives CASSEREPSGRFPAAF.

The chain is built from TRBV7-2 and TRBJ2-3, with D maybe TRBD1 (6 bases). Germline V lookup: CDR1 SGHTA, CDR2 FQGNSA. The CDR3 spans 16 residues. V dropped 5 bases and J dropped 6 bases, with 21 bases sitting between them. Here the CDR3 reads CASSLGWTAPRDTQYF. The CDR3 bases are TGTGCCAGCAGCCTCGGCTGGACAGCCCCAAGGGATACGCAGTATTTT.

This clonotype showed up just a few times. In DNA form, the CDR3 reads TGTGCCAGCAGCTTAAAGGACAGGGCTCGGGAGCAGTACTTC. Amino acids: CASSLKDRAREQYF. The gene calls are TRBV7-9 and TRBJ2-7, with 8 bases that match TRBD1. Trimming at V came to 2 bases and at J to 7 bases, leaving 7 bases not matched to a gene. CDR1 is SEHNR, CDR2 FQNEAQ, per germline (reference sequence). The CDR3 sequence is 14 residues long.

The chain uses TRBV5-1 and TRBJ2-1; weak D call: TRBD2 (6 bases). The CDR3 has 13 amino acids. Trimming pared 4 bases from V and 13 bases from J, leaving 18 bases between. CDR1 and CDR2 (germline): SGHRS, YFSETQ. In DNA form, the CDR3 reads TGCGCCAGCAGCCCGGGGACTCGGGGATTACAGTTCTTC. Amino acids: CASSPGTRGLQFF. Full variable domain (remainder filled in from reference TRBV5-1 and TRBJ2-1): KAGVTQTPRYLIKTRGQQVTLSCSPISGHRSVSWYQQTPGQGLQFLFEYFSETQRNKGNFPGRFSGRQFSNSRSEMNVSTLELGDSALYLCASSPGTRGLQFFGPGTRLTVL.

This clonotype was detected a few times. The chain combines TRBV12-3 or TRBV12-4 with TRBJ2-7, with a possible D match to TRBD1 (7 bases). The CDR3 runs to 15 residues. Trimming pared 6 bases from V and 1 base from J, leaving 16 bases between. CDR3 in DNA: TGTGCCAGCAGGCCAGACAGGGACTTTTCCTACGAGCAGTACTTC. Its translation is CASRPDRDFSYEQYF.

This clonotype was counted ten times or more. V gene TRBV3-1 combines with J gene TRBJ1-1; TRBD1 might be the D (5 bases). Trimming stripped 1 base from V and 8 bases from J, with 8 bases between. Per the germline V gene, CDR1 is LGHDT and CDR2 is YNNKEL (reference sequence). CDR3 length: 12 amino acids. As DNA, the CDR3 is TGTGCCAGCAGCCAAGTACGACAGGAAGCTTTCTTT. This translates into CASSQVRQEAFF.

This clonotype came up many times. V is TRBV20-1 and J is TRBJ2-5; 7 nucleotides match TRBD1. J was trimmed by 4 bases and V by 6 bases; bases with no gene match: 8. This CDR3 spans 13 amino acids. Germline-derived CDR1 and CDR2 are DFQATT and SNEGSKA (reference sequence). This CDR3 reads CSAQLTGRETQYF. CDR3 nucleotides: TGCAGTGCCCAATTGACAGGGCGAGAGACCCAGTACTTC.

V and J are TRBV9 and TRBJ2-1; 9 bases align to TRBD2. Germline lookup yields CDR1 SGDLS and CDR2 YYNGEE. V shed 2 bases, J shed 3 bases, and the junction held 3 bases outside the gene matches. CDR3 size: 15 residues. CDR3: CASSVTSGGYNEQFF. In DNA form, the CDR3 reads TGTGCCAGCAGCGTGACTAGCGGAGGCTACAATGAGCAGTTCTTC.

CDR3 in DNA: TGTGCCAGCAGTTACTCCAGGGCTGGAAACACCATATATTTT. This gives the protein CASSYSRAGNTIYF. The chain uses TRBV6-5 and TRBJ1-3, with a possible D match to TRBD1 (5 bases). Germline assignment: CDR1 MNHEY and CDR2 SVGAGI. Trimming shortened V by 0 bases and J by 2 bases, and 5 bases separated the two germline ends. The CDR3 covers 14 residues.

V gene TRBV20-1 combines with J gene TRBJ1-1; tentatively, D is TRBD1 (5 bases). The germline CDR1 and CDR2 sequences are DFQATT and SNEGSKA (reference sequence). With 6 bases removed from V and 5 bases from J, the gap between germline ends came to 13 bases. The CDR3 consists of 12 residues. In DNA form, the CDR3 reads TGCAGTGCCCTTGGGGCGTGGACTGAAGCTTTCTTT. Amino acid sequence: CSALGAWTEAFF.

This clonotype was recorded a few times. The chain joins TRBV5-1 to TRBJ2-3; 12 bases line up with TRBD2. V gave up 0 bases and J gave up 5 bases; unmatched junction bases: 7. Germline V gene sequence: CDR1 SGHRS, CDR2 YFSETQ. This CDR3 contains 17 residues. This CDR3 reads CASSLDPPSGGEDTQYF. CDR3 in DNA: TGCGCCAGCAGCTTGGACCCCCCTAGCGGGGGGGAAGATACGCAGTATTTT. The full variable domain, with the rest looked up from reference TRBV5-1 and TRBJ2-3, is KAGVTQTPRYLIKTRGQQVTLSCSPISGHRSVSWYQQTPGQGLQFLFEYFSETQRNKGNFPGRFSGRQFSNSRSEMNVSTLELGDSALYLCASSLDPPSGGEDTQYFGPGTRLTVL.

This clonotype turned up a few times. The chain combines TRBV10-3 with TRBJ1-3; D unclear. Trimming stripped 10 bases from V and 2 bases from J, with 18 bases between. The CDR3 has 15 residues. Germline V gene sequence: CDR1 ENHRY, CDR2 SYGVKD. DNA of the CDR3: TGTGCCACCTACGCCCGGGCTGAGGCTGGAAACACCATATATTTT. Translated: CATYARAEAGNTIYF.

This clonotype has just a few counts. The rearrangement uses TRBV11-3 and TRBJ1-6; D might be TRBD1 (6 bases). This CDR3 is built from 14 residues. Germline V gives CDR1 SGHNT, CDR2 YENEEA. V lost 3 bases and J 6 bases, leaving 9 bases between the germline ends. DNA for the CDR3: TGTGCCAGCAGCTTCCAGGGGACTAATTCACCCCTCCACTTT. It specifies CASSFQGTNSPLHF.

This clonotype occurred many times. The genes are TRBV4-1 and TRBJ1-1, with D unresolved. With 0 bases removed from V and 0 bases from J, the gap between germline ends came to 11 bases. Germline V gives CDR1 MGHRA, CDR2 YSYEKL. CDR3 length: 16 amino acids. CDR3 amino acids: CASSQEGNLMNTEAFF. CDR3 nucleotides: TGCGCCAGCAGCCAAGAGGGGAACCTTATGAACACTGAAGCTTTCTTT.

This clonotype was detected many times. The chain combines TRBV9 with TRBJ2-3, with TRBD2 matching 7 bases. The J segment lost 4 bases and the V segment lost 7 bases, leaving 6 bases of the junction unmatched. The CDR3 contains 13 residues. Looked up from germline, CDR1 is SGDLS and CDR2 is YYNGEE. The CDR3, as DNA: TGTGCCAGCTCCGGGGGGTTGTCAGATACGCAGTATTTT. This translates into CASSGGLSDTQYF.